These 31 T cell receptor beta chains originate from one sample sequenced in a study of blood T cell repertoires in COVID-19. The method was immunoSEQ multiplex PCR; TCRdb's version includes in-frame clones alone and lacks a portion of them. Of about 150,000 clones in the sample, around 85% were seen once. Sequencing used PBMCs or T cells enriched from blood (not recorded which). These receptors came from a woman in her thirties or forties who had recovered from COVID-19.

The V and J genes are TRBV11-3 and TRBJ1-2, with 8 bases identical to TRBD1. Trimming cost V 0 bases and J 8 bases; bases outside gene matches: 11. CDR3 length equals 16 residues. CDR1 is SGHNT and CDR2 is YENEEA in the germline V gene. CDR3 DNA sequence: TGTGCCAGCAGCTTAGAACTGGACAGGGAAGTGGGAGGCTACACCTTC. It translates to CASSLELDREVGGYTF.

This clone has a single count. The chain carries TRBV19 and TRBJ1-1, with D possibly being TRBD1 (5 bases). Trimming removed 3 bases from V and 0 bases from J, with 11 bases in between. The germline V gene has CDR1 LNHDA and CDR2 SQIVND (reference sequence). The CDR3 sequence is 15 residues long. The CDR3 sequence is CASSMGGRLNTEAFF. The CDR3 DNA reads TGTGCCAGTAGTATGGGGGGACGCTTGAACACTGAAGCTTTCTTT. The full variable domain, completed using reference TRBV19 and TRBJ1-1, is DGGITQSPKYLFRKEGQNVTLSCEQNLNHDAMYWYRQDPGQGLRLIYYSQIVNDFQKGDIAEGYSVSREKKESFPLTVTSAQKNPTAFYLCASSMGGRLNTEAFFGQGTRLTVV.

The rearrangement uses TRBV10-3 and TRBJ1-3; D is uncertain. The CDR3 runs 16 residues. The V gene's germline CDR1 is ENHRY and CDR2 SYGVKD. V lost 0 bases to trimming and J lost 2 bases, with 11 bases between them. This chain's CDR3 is CAISESGGGTGNTIYF. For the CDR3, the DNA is TGTGCCATCAGTGAGTCGGGCGGCGGGACTGGAAACACCATATATTTT.

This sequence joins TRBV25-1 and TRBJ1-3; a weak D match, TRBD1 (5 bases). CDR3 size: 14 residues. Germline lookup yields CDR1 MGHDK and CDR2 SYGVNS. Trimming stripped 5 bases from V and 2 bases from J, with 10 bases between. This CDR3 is CASSPQGTGNTIYF. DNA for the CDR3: TGTGCCAGCAGTCCCCAGGGAACTGGAAACACCATATATTTT. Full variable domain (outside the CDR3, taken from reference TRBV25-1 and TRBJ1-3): EADIYQTPRYLVIGTGKKITLECSQTMGHDKMYWYQQDPGMELHLIHYSYGVNSTEKGDLSSESTVSRIRTEHFPLTLESARPSHTSQYLCASSPQGTGNTIYFGEGSWLTVV.

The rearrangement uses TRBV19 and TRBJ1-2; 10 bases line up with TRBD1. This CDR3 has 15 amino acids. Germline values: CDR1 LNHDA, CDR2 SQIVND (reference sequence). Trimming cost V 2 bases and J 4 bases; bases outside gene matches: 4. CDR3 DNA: TGTGCCAGTAGTATATCCCGGGACAGGGGCTATGGCTACACCTTC. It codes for CASSISRDRGYGYTF. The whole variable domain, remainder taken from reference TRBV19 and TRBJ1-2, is DGGITQSPKYLFRKEGQNVTLSCEQNLNHDAMYWYRQDPGQGLRLIYYSQIVNDFQKGDIAEGYSVSREKKESFPLTVTSAQKNPTAFYLCASSISRDRGYGYTFGSGTRLTVV.

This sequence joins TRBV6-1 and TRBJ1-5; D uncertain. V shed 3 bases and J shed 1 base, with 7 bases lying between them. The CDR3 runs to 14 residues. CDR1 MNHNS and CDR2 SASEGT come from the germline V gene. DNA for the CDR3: TGTGCCAGCAGTGAGTCAGCGAGCAATCAGCCCCAGCATTTT. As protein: CASSESASNQPQHF.

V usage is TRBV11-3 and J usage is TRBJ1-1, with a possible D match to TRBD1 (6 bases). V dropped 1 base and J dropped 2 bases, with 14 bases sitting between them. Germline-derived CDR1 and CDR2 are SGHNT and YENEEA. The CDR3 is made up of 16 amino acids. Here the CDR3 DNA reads TGTGCCAGCAGCTTAGGCCACAGGGAGACAAACACTGAAGCTTTCTTT. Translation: CASSLGHRETNTEAFF.

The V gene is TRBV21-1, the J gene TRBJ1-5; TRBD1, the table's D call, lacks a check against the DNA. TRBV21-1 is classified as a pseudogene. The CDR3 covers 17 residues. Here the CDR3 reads CASSKARTGGRDQPQHF. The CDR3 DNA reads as TGTGCCAGCAGCAAAGCCCGGACAGGGGGTAGGGATCAGCCCCAGCATTTT.

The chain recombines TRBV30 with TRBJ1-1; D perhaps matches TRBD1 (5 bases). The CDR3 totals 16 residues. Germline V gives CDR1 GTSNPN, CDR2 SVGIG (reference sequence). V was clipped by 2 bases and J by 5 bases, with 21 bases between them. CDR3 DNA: TGTGCCTGGAGTTCGACTTCGGGGGGGGTATCGACTGAAGCTTTCTTT. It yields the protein CAWSSTSGGVSTEAFF.

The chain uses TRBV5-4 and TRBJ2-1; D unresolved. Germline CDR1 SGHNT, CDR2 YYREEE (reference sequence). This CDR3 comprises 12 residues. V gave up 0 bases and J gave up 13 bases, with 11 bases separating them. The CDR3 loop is CASSLASQEQFF. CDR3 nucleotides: TGTGCCAGCAGCTTGGCGAGCCAGGAACAGTTCTTC.

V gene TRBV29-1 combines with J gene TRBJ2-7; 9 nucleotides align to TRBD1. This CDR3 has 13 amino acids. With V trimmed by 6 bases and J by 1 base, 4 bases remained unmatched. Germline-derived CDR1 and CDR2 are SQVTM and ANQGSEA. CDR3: CSVMTGGSYEQYF. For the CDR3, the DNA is TGCAGCGTAATGACAGGGGGGTCCTACGAGCAGTACTTC.

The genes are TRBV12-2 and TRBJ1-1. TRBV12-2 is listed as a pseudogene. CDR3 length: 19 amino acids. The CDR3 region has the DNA TGTGCAAGTCGCTTAGCGATCTCCGAACCGGAACGGCGGCGCACTGAAGCTTTCTTT. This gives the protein CASRLAISEPERRRTEAFF.

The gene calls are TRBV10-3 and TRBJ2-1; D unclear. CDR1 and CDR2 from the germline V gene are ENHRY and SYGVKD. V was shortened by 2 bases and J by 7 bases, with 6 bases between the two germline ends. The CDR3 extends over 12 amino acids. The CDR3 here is CAISESQNEQFF. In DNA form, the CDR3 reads TGTGCCATCAGTGAGAGTCAGAATGAGCAGTTCTTC.

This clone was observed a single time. For the CDR3, the DNA is TGTGCCAGCAGCTCGCGGACAGATCCCTATGGCTACACCTTC. Protein: CASSSRTDPYGYTF. The chain uses TRBV7-6 and TRBJ1-2; the D gene is possibly TRBD1 (6 bases). The V end was cut by 4 bases, the J end by 4 bases, with 13 bases between. CDR3 length: 14 amino acids. Germline CDR1 SGHVS, CDR2 FNYEAQ.

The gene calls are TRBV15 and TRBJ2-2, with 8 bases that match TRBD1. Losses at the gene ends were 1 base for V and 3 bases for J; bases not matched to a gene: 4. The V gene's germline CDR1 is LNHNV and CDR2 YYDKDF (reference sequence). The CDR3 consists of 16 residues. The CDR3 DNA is TGTGCCACCAGCAGAGGGGACAGGCGGGACACCGGGGAGCTGTTTTTT. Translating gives CATSRGDRRDTGELFF.

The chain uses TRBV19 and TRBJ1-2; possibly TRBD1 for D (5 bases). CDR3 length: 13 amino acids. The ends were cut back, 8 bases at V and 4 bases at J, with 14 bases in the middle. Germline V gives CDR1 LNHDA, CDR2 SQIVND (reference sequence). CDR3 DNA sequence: TGTGCCAGTTACGGTGGGGCACTCTATGGCTACACCTTC. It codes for CASYGGALYGYTF.

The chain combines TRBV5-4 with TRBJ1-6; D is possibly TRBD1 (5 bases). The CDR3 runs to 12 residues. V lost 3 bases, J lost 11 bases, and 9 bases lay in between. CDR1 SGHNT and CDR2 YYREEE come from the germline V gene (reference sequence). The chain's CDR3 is CASSWGGTPLHF. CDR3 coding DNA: TGTGCCAGCAGCTGGGGGGGGACACCCCTCCACTTT.

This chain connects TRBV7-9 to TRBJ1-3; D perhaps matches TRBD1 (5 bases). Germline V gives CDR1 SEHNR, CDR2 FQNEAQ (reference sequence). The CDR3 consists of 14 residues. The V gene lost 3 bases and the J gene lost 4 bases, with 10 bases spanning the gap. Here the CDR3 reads CASSFGAQGNTIYF. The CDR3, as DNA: TGTGCCAGCAGCTTTGGGGCGCAGGGAAACACCATATATTTT.

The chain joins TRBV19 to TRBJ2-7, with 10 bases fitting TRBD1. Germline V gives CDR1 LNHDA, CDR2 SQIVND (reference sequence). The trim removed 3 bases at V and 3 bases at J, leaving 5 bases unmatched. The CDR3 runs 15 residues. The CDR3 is CASSMGQGSNYEQYF. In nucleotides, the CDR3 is TGTGCCAGTAGTATGGGACAGGGGTCGAACTACGAGCAGTACTTC.

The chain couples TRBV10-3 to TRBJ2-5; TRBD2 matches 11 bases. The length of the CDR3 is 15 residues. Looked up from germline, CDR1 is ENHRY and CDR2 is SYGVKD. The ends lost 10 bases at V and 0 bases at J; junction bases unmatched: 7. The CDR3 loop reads CATLASGGHQETQYF. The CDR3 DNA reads TGTGCCACCCTCGCTAGCGGGGGGCACCAAGAGACCCAGTACTTC.

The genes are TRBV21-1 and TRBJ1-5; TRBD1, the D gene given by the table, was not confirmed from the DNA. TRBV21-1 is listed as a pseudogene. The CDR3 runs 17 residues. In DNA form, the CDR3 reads TGTGCCAGCAGCAAAACAGGGGGAGGCTCCGCTAATCAGCCCCAGCATTTT. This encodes CASSKTGGGSANQPQHF.

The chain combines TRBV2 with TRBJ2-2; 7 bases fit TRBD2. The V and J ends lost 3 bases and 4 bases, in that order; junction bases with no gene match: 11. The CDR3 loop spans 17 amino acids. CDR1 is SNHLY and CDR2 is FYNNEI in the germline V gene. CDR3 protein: CASSESPGGGSTGELFF. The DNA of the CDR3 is TGTGCCAGCAGTGAGTCGCCAGGCGGGGGATCCACCGGGGAGCTGTTTTTT.

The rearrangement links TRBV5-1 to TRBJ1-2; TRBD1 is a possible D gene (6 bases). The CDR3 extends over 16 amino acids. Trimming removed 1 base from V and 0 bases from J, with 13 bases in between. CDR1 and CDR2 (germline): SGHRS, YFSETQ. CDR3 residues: CASSLYYGTTNYGYTF. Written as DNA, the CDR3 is TGCGCCAGCAGCTTGTACTACGGGACAACTAACTATGGCTACACCTTC.

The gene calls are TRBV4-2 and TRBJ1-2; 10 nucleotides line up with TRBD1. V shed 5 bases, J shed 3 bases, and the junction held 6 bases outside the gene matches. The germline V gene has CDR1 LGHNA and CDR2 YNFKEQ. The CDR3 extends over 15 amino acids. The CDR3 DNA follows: TGTGCCAGCAGCTCACCCGGGACAGGGGACTATGGCTACACCTTC. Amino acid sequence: CASSSPGTGDYGYTF.

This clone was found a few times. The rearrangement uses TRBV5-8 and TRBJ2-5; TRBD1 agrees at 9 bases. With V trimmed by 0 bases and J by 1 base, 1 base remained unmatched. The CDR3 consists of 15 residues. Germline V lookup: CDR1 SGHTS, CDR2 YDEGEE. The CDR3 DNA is TGTGCCAGCAGCTTGGACAGGGGGCCCCAAGAGACCCAGTACTTC. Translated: CASSLDRGPQETQYF.

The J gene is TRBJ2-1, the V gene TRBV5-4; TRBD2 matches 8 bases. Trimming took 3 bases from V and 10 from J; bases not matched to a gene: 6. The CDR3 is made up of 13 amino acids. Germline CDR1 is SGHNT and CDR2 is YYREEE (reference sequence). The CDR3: CASSYDPSGEQFF. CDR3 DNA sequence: TGTGCCAGCAGCTATGACCCTAGCGGGGAGCAGTTCTTC. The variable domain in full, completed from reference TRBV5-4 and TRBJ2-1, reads ETGVTQSPTHLIKTRGQQVTLRCSSQSGHNTVSWYQQALGQGPQFIFQYYREEENGRGNFPPRFSGLQFPNYSSELNVNALELDDSALYLCASSYDPSGEQFFGPGTRLTVL.

CDR3 in DNA: TGCGCCAGCAGTTTTACAGGGATAGGGACCACTGAAGCTTTCTTT. Its protein is CASSFTGIGTTEAFF. The chain combines TRBV5-1 with TRBJ1-1, with D perhaps matching TRBD1 (6 bases). V lost 5 bases and J 4 bases, leaving 18 bases between the germline ends. Germline CDR1 and CDR2: SGHRS and YFSETQ. CDR3 length equals 15 residues. Based on the CDR3 plus reference TRBV5-1 and TRBJ1-1, the full variable domain is KAGVTQTPRYLIKTRGQQVTLSCSPISGHRSVSWYQQTPGQGLQFLFEYFSETQRNKGNFPGRFSGRQFSNSRSEMNVSTLELGDSALYLCASSFTGIGTTEAFFGQGTRLTVV.

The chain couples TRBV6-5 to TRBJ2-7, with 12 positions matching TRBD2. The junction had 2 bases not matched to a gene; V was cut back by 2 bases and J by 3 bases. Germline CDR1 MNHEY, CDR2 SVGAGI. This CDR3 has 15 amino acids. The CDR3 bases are TGTGCCAGCAGTTACCGGACTAGCGGGATCTACGAGCAGTACTTC. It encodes CASSYRTSGIYEQYF.

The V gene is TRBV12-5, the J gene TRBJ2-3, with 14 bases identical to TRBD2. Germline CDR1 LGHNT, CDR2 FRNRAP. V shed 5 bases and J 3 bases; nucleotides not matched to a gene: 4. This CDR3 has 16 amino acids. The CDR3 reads CASGLGTSGSTDTQYF. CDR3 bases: TGTGCTAGTGGTCTAGGGACTAGCGGGAGTACAGATACGCAGTATTTT.

CDR3 region: CASSGTGTQEKLFF. Here the CDR3 DNA reads TGTGCCAGTAGTGGTACCGGGACACAGGAAAAACTGTTTTTT. The chain combines TRBV19 with TRBJ1-4, with TRBD1 as a possible D gene (6 bases). The CDR3 consists of 14 residues. V lost 5 bases to trimming and J lost 8 bases, with 15 bases between them. Germline CDR1 and CDR2: LNHDA and SQIVND (reference sequence).

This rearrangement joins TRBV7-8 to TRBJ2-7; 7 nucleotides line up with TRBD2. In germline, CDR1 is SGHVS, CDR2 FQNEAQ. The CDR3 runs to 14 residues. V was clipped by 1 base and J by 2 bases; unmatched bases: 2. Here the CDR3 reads CASSLGGSPYEQYF. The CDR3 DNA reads TGTGCCAGCAGCTTAGGCGGGAGTCCCTACGAGCAGTACTTC.